This TCR beta chain comes out of a study of blood T cell repertoires in COVID-19. Overall study: Researchers got acute and convalescent COVID-19 samples from the United States, Italy and Spain. PBMCs, B-cell-depleted T cells, or T cells were the source of the cDNA or gDNA that made up the material.

As concerns this clone: In the same sample, other DNA sequences code for this CDR3.

Patients from Seattle were sampled longitudinally, starting during active infection. The germline V gene has CDR1 SGHDT and CDR2 YYEEEE. The CDR3 runs to 15 residues. The trim removed 3 bases at V and 2 bases at J, leaving 7 bases unmatched. In the source study's methods: The assay estimated nucleated cells by amplifying reference gene primers. Assay: immunoSEQ multiplex PCR; the TCRdb copy retains only in-frame clones and omits some. V, J and clone size are those of that table, while D and trimming were read from the DNA. This table has 400,000 to 450,000 clones, about 91% appearing once. Sequencing used peripheral blood. This sequence was found in a woman in her forties or fifties with COVID-19, enrolled during active disease. This chain links TRBV5-6 with TRBJ2-7; TRBD1 matches at 8 bases. The CDR3 here is CASSSGQGNPYEQYF. The CDR3 DNA reads TGTGCCAGCAGCTCAGGACAGGGTAATCCCTACGAGCAGTACTTC.